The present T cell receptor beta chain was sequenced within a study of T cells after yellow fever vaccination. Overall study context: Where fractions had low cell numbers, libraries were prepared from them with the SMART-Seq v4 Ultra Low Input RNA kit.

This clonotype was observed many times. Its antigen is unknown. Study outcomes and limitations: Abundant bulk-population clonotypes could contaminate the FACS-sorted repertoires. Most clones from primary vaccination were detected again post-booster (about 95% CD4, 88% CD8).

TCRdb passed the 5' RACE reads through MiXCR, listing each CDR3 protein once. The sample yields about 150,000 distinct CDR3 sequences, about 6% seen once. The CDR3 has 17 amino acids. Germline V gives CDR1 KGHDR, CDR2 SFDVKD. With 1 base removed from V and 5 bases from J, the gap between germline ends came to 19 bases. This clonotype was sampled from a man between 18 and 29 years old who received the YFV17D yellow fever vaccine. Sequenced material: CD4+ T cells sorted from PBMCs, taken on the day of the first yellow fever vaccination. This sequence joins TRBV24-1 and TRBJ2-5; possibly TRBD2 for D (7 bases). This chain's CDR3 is CATSDLGRGGAVETQYF. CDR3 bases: TGTGCCACCAGTGATTTAGGGCGAGGGGGGGCGGTGGAGACCCAGTACTTC.